The next 30 T cell receptor beta chains were all read from a single sample in a study of blood T cell repertoires in COVID-19. Only in-frame clones appear in the TCRdb table, and some are missing; sequencing was by immunoSEQ multiplex PCR. The table shows more than 45,000 clones, with roughly 85% occurring only once. Material for sequencing was peripheral blood. All receptors derive from a human donor in a cohort sampled during active COVID-19.

This chain uses TRBV30 with TRBJ1-5; a weak D match, TRBD1 (5 bases). The CDR3 contains 15 residues. Deletions cut 3 bases from V and 4 bases from J, with 16 bases between. CDR1 and CDR2 (germline): GTSNPN, SVGIG (reference sequence). DNA of the CDR3: TGTGCCTGGAGCCAGGACCGGGGGGGGAATCAGCCCCAGCATTTT. It encodes CAWSQDRGGNQPQHF.

The genes are TRBV24-1 and TRBJ2-5; 9 bases are a match to TRBD1. V gave up 3 bases and J gave up 4 bases; unmatched junction bases: 5. This CDR3 has 15 residues. Looked up from germline, CDR1 is KGHDR and CDR2 is SFDVKD. The DNA for the CDR3 is TGTGCCACCAGTGATCCCACAGGGGGCCCAGAGACCCAGTACTTC. It encodes CATSDPTGGPETQYF.

V is TRBV24-1 and J is TRBJ2-7; TRBD1 agrees at 9 bases. Trimming removed 4 bases from V and 5 bases from J; junction bases left unmatched: 11. The CDR3 sequence is 16 residues long. CDR1 is KGHDR, CDR2 SFDVKD, per germline. CDR3 DNA sequence: TGTGCCACCAGTGACGTCCGGGACAGGGATTACCACGAGCAGTACTTC. Its translation is CATSDVRDRDYHEQYF.

This clone appeared a single time. J is TRBJ1-5 and V is TRBV7-2, with TRBD1 matching over 8 bases. The CDR3 sequence is 15 residues long. V dropped 2 bases and J dropped 7; count of bases not matched to a gene: 7. Germline CDR1 SGHTA, CDR2 FQGNSA. The CDR3 loop reads CASSLLRTGMQPQHF. Written as DNA, the CDR3 is TGTGCCAGCAGCTTATTAAGGACAGGGATGCAGCCCCAGCATTTT.

V is TRBV18 and J is TRBJ1-1; D ambiguous. Germline V gives CDR1 KGHSH, CDR2 LQKENI. The CDR3 extends over 13 amino acids. The ends were cut back, 3 bases at V and 1 base at J, with 6 bases in the middle. CDR3 sequence: CASSPEGNTEAFF. For the CDR3, the DNA is TGTGCCAGCTCACCTGAGGGGAACACTGAAGCTTTCTTT. Based on the CDR3 plus reference TRBV18 and TRBJ1-1, the full variable domain is NAGVMQNPRHLVRRRGQEARLRCSPMKGHSHVYWYRQLPEEGLKFMVYLQKENIIDESGMPKERFSAEFPKEGPSILRIQQVVRGDSAAYFCASSPEGNTEAFFGQGTRLTVV.

The chain links TRBV11-3 to TRBJ2-1; D may be TRBD1 (6 bases). This CDR3 spans 16 amino acids. Germline CDR1 reads SGHNT; CDR2 reads YENEEA. V gave up 0 bases and J gave up 8 bases, with 17 bases separating them. The DNA of the CDR3 is TGTGCCAGCAGCTTAGATGCCCCGGGCAGGGGTCATGAGCAGTTCTTC. Amino acids: CASSLDAPGRGHEQFF.

This chain connects TRBV6-5 to TRBJ1-3; D is unresolved. Germline CDR1 MNHEY, CDR2 SVGAGI. The CDR3 has 15 amino acids. V lost 4 bases and J lost 0, with 10 bases in between. The CDR3 here is CASSLFSSSGNTIYF. The DNA of the CDR3 is TGTGCCAGCAGTTTGTTTAGCAGCTCTGGAAACACCATATATTTT.

The chain has TRBV7-7 and TRBJ2-3, with 7 positions matching TRBD1. CDR1 and CDR2 (germline): SSHAT, FNYEAQ (reference sequence). CDR3 length equals 15 residues. J was trimmed by 3 bases and V by 4 bases; bases with no gene match: 7. The CDR3 loop reads CASSSDRAETDTQYF. CDR3 DNA: TGTGCCAGCAGCTCAGACAGGGCAGAGACAGATACGCAGTATTTT.

This clone is a singleton in its sample. This rearrangement joins TRBV3-1 (or the pseudogene TRBV3-2) to TRBJ2-7; a weak D match, TRBD2 (6 bases). This CDR3 is built from 15 residues. Trimming took 1 base from V and 4 from J, leaving 14 bases between them. Germline values: CDR1 LGHDT, CDR2 YNNKEL (reference sequence). The CDR3 coding sequence is TGTGCCAGCAGCCAAGGGTTGGTCGGGGGATACGAGCAGTACTTC. The encoded protein is CASSQGLVGGYEQYF.

The chain's CDR3 is CASSPDKNYGYTF. CDR3 bases: TGTGCCAGCTCACCAGACAAGAACTATGGCTACACCTTC. The chain uses TRBV18 and TRBJ1-2, with D hard to call. V was pared by 2 bases and J by 2 bases, with 6 bases between. The V gene's germline CDR1 is KGHSH and CDR2 LQKENI. The CDR3 consists of 13 residues.

This chain connects TRBV5-6 to TRBJ1-2; D unresolved. Trimming took off 4 bases at V and 3 bases at J, with 13 bases between the two ends. CDR3 length equals 14 residues. Germline CDR1 and CDR2: SGHDT and YYEEEE. The CDR3 DNA follows: TGTGCCAGCAGCAATCCCGGGGTTCACTATGGCTACACCTTC. Its protein product is CASSNPGVHYGYTF.

The genes are TRBV6-6 and TRBJ2-1; 12 positions agree with TRBD2. J was trimmed by 3 bases and V by 6 bases; bases with no gene match: 3. Germline assignment: CDR1 MNHNY and CDR2 SVGAGI (reference sequence). The CDR3 totals 15 residues. The CDR3 reads CASRRLAGDYNEQFF. CDR3 nucleotide sequence: TGTGCCAGCAGGAGACTAGCGGGAGACTACAATGAGCAGTTCTTC.

The chain joins TRBV6-5 to TRBJ2-7; D gene uncertain. Germline lookup yields CDR1 MNHEY and CDR2 SVGAGI. This CDR3 comprises 11 residues. V was cut by 4 bases and J by 3 bases, with 4 bases left in between. The CDR3 DNA sequence: TGTGCCAGCAGTTCCGTCTACGAGCAGTACTTC. Residues: CASSSVYEQYF.

The chain combines TRBV19 with TRBJ1-4; D gene unclear. The CDR3 spans 18 residues. The germline V gene has CDR1 LNHDA and CDR2 SQIVND (reference sequence). V gave up 7 bases and J gave up 0 bases, with 21 bases separating them. The CDR3 sequence is CASTDGSYADATNEKLFF. The DNA for the CDR3 is TGTGCCAGTACCGATGGGTCCTACGCGGATGCAACTAATGAAAAACTGTTTTTT.

The chain uses TRBV10-3 and TRBJ2-5, with D possibly TRBD1 on 6 matching bases. Trimming took 4 bases from V and 4 from J, leaving 10 bases between them. Per germline, CDR1 ENHRY and CDR2 SYGVKD. CDR3 length: 13 amino acids. The CDR3 nucleotides read TGTGCCATCAGTGGGACAGCTGGAGAGACCCAGTACTTC. Translation gives CAISGTAGETQYF.

V is TRBV9 and J is TRBJ2-1, with D possibly matching TRBD1 (6 bases). There are 15 residues in the CDR3. The germline V gene encodes CDR1 SGDLS and CDR2 YYNGEE. The V and J ends lost 3 bases and 3 bases respectively, with 13 bases between them. For the CDR3, the DNA is TGTGCCAGCAGCGGGGGGCAGGGGAACTACAATGAGCAGTTCTTC. Translating it yields CASSGGQGNYNEQFF.

The chain carries TRBV11-2 and TRBJ2-6; tentatively, D is TRBD1 (5 bases). V shed 1 base and J shed 1 base, with 11 bases lying between them. Germline assignment: CDR1 SGHAT and CDR2 FQNNGV. CDR3 length: 17 amino acids. DNA for the CDR3: TGTGCCAGCAGCTTAGGATCAGGGTTTTCTGGGGCCAACGTCCTGACTTTC. This gives the protein CASSLGSGFSGANVLTF.

This clone was observed a few times. The chain uses TRBV10-3 and TRBJ2-2; the D gene is possibly TRBD1 (6 bases). The germline CDR1 and CDR2 sequences are ENHRY and SYGVKD. This CDR3 contains 15 residues. Trimming stripped 4 bases from V and 3 bases from J, with 12 bases between. CDR3 DNA sequence: TGTGCCATCAGTGGAGACAGGACCTACACCGGGGAGCTGTTTTTT. Translated, it gives CAISGDRTYTGELFF.

The chain carries TRBV19 and TRBJ2-4; no reliable D call. CDR3 length equals 16 residues. From germline, CDR1 is LNHDA and CDR2 SQIVND (reference sequence). Trimming removed 3 bases from V and 1 base from J, with 13 bases in between. The CDR3 reads CASSIGTQAAKNIQYF. CDR3 DNA: TGTGCCAGTAGTATTGGCACTCAAGCGGCCAAAAACATTCAGTACTTC.

This chain joins TRBV6-6 and TRBJ1-3; 11 nucleotides match TRBD1. With V trimmed by 6 bases and J by 4 bases, 2 bases remained unmatched. The CDR3 has 14 amino acids. The germline V gene encodes CDR1 MNHNY and CDR2 SVGAGI (reference sequence). The CDR3 DNA follows: TGTGCCAGCAGAGGACAGGGGGCCGGAAACACCATATATTTT. It yields the protein CASRGQGAGNTIYF.

The chain recombines TRBV28 with TRBJ2-1; 9 nucleotides align to TRBD1. The CDR3 is 14 residues long. V trimming: 4 bases; J trimming: 7 bases; junction bases outside the gene matches: 5. Germline values: CDR1 MDHEN, CDR2 SYDVKM. The CDR3 spells CASSSGQGWNEQFF. CDR3 nucleotide sequence: TGTGCCAGCAGTTCGGGACAGGGCTGGAATGAGCAGTTCTTC.

The chain combines TRBV28 with TRBJ1-2; 7 nucleotides match TRBD1. Germline lookup yields CDR1 MDHEN and CDR2 SYDVKM. V lost 3 bases, J lost 3 bases, and 10 bases stayed unmatched. CDR3 length: 16 amino acids. The chain's CDR3 is CASSFFGGRGDYGYTF. As DNA, the CDR3 is TGTGCCAGCAGTTTTTTTGGGGGCAGGGGGGACTATGGCTACACCTTC.

J is TRBJ2-1 and V is TRBV11-1; 10 bases agree with TRBD2. Per the germline V gene, CDR1 is SGHAT and CDR2 is FQDESV (reference sequence). V lost 1 base to trimming and J lost 4 bases; unmatched junction nucleotides: 1. CDR3 length: 15 amino acids. CDR3 loop: CASSLGAGGYNEQFF. In DNA, the CDR3 is TGTGCCAGCAGCTTAGGAGCGGGGGGGTACAATGAGCAGTTCTTC.

The DNA of the CDR3 is TGCGCCAGCAGCTGGGGCCGACAGGGACCTACTGAGACCCAGTACTTC. The encoded protein is CASSWGRQGPTETQYF. The chain employs TRBV5-1 and TRBJ2-5, with 7 nucleotides matching TRBD1. V lost 3 bases to trimming and J lost 5 bases; unmatched junction nucleotides: 13. Per the germline V gene, CDR1 is SGHRS and CDR2 is YFSETQ. The CDR3 is made up of 16 amino acids.

V usage is TRBV29-1 and J usage is TRBJ2-5; a possible D gene is TRBD2 (5 bases). CDR1 and CDR2 (germline): SQVTM, ANQGSEA. The germline V and J ends were trimmed by 1 base and 0 bases, with 9 bases remaining between them. There are 14 residues in the CDR3. This CDR3 is CSVEGRVNQETQYF. The CDR3 DNA sequence: TGCAGCGTTGAAGGGCGGGTGAACCAAGAGACCCAGTACTTC.

The chain has TRBV27 and TRBJ1-5, with TRBD1 identical over 7 bases. The CDR3 has 13 amino acids. The junction had 5 bases not matched to a gene; V was cut back by 5 bases and J by 7 bases. Germline CDR1 is MNHEY and CDR2 is SMNVEV (reference sequence). CDR3 coding DNA: TGTGCCAGCAGTGTCAGGGGGGCGCAGCCCCAGCATTTT. Protein: CASSVRGAQPQHF.

A single count supports this clone. The rearrangement joins TRBV3-1 (or the pseudogene TRBV3-2) to TRBJ1-2, with TRBD1 identical over 8 bases. The CDR3 runs 13 residues. Germline V lookup: CDR1 LGHDT, CDR2 YNNKEL (reference sequence). The junction had 2 bases not matched to a gene; V was cut back by 4 bases and J by 4 bases. CDR3 DNA: TGTGCCAGCAGCCTTACAGGGGGCTATGGCTACACCTTC. This codes for CASSLTGGYGYTF.

This sequence joins TRBV5-1 and TRBJ2-5; 12 bases match TRBD2. CDR3 size: 15 residues. With 4 bases clipped from V and 5 bases from J, the junction kept 6 bases outside the gene matches. Germline V lookup: CDR1 SGHRS, CDR2 YFSETQ. Here the CDR3 reads CASSASGRAPETQYF. CDR3 nucleotides: TGCGCCAGCAGCGCTAGCGGGAGGGCCCCGGAGACCCAGTACTTC. Combining the CDR3 with reference TRBV5-1 and TRBJ2-5 gives the whole variable domain KAGVTQTPRYLIKTRGQQVTLSCSPISGHRSVSWYQQTPGQGLQFLFEYFSETQRNKGNFPGRFSGRQFSNSRSEMNVSTLELGDSALYLCASSASGRAPETQYFGPGTRLLVL.

The genes are TRBV10-3 and TRBJ1-1; D remains ambiguous. This CDR3 is built from 14 residues. Germline values: CDR1 ENHRY, CDR2 SYGVKD. The ends were cut back, 6 bases at V and 1 base at J, with 12 bases in the middle. The CDR3 loop is CAIRVERGNTEAFF. In DNA, the CDR3 is TGTGCCATCAGGGTCGAAAGAGGGAACACTGAAGCTTTCTTT.

This chain joins TRBV7-7 and TRBJ2-5; 9 bases agree with TRBD1. Germline assignment: CDR1 SSHAT and CDR2 FNYEAQ (reference sequence). This CDR3 is 15 amino acids long. Trimming cost V 1 base and J 4 bases; bases outside gene matches: 4. CDR3 bases: TGTGCCAGCAGCTTAGACCCGGGACAGGGAGAGACCCAGTACTTC. Its protein product is CASSLDPGQGETQYF.